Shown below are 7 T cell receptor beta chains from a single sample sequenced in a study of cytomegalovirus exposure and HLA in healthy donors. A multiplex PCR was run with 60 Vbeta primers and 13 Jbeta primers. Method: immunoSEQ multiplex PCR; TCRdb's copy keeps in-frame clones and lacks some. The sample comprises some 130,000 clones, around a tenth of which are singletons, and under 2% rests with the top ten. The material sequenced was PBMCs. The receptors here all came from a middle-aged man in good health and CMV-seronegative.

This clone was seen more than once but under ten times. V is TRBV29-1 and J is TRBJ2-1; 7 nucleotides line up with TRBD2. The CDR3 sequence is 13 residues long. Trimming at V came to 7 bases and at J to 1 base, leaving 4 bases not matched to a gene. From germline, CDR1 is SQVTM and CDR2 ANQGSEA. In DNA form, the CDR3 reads TGCAGCGCCGGACTAGGATCCTACAATGAGCAGTTCTTC. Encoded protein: CSAGLGSYNEQFF.

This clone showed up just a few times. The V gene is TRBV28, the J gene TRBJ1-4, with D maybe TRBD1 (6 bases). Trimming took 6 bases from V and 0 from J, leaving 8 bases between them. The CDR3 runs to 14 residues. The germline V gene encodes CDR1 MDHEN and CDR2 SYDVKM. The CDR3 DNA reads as TGTGCCAGCAGGACAGGAGCAACTAATGAAAAACTGTTTTTT. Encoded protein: CASRTGATNEKLFF. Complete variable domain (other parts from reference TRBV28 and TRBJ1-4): DVKVTQSSRYLVKRTGEKVFLECVQDMDHENMFWYRQDPGLGLRLIYFSYDVKMKEKGDIPEGYSVSREKKERFSLILESASTNQTSMYLCASRTGATNEKLFFGSGTQLSVL.

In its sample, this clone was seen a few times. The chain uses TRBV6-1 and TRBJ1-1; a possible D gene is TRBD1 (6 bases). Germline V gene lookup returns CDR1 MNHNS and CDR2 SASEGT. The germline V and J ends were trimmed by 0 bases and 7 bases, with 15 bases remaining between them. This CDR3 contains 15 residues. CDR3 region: CASSEAYGDRLEAFF. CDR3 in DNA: TGTGCCAGCAGTGAAGCTTATGGAGACAGGCTTGAAGCTTTCTTT.

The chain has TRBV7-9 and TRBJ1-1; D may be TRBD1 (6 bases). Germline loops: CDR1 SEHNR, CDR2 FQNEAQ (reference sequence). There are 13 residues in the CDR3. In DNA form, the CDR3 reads TGTCGTGGCGGGGGGCTCATGAACACTGAAGCTTTCTTT. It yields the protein CRGGGLMNTEAFF.

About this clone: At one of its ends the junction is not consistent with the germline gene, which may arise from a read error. The CDR3 coding sequence is TGTGCCAGCTCGTACCAGGAGACCCAGTACTTC. It codes for CASSYQETQYF. The gene calls are TRBV18 and TRBJ2-5; D unclear. This CDR3 is 11 amino acids long. Germline V gives CDR1 KGHSH, CDR2 LQKENI.

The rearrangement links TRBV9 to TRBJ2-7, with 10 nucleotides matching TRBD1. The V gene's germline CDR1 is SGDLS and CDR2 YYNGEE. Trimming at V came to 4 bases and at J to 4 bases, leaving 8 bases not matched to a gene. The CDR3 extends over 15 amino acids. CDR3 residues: CASSRDRGFGYEQYF. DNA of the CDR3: TGTGCCAGCAGCAGGGACAGGGGATTTGGGTACGAGCAGTACTTC. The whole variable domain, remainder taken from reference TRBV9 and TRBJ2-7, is DSGVTQTPKHLITATGQRVTLRCSPRSGDLSVYWYQQSLDQGLQFLIQYYNGEERAKGNILERFSAQQFPDLHSELNLSSLELGDSALYFCASSRDRGFGYEQYFGPGTRLTVT.

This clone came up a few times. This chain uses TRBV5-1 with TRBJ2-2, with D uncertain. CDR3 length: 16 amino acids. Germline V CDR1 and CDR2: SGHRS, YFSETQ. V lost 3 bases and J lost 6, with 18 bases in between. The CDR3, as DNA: TGCGCCAGCAGCTCCTCCCTATTTCTCATCCCCGGGGAGCTGTTTTTT. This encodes CASSSSLFLIPGELFF.